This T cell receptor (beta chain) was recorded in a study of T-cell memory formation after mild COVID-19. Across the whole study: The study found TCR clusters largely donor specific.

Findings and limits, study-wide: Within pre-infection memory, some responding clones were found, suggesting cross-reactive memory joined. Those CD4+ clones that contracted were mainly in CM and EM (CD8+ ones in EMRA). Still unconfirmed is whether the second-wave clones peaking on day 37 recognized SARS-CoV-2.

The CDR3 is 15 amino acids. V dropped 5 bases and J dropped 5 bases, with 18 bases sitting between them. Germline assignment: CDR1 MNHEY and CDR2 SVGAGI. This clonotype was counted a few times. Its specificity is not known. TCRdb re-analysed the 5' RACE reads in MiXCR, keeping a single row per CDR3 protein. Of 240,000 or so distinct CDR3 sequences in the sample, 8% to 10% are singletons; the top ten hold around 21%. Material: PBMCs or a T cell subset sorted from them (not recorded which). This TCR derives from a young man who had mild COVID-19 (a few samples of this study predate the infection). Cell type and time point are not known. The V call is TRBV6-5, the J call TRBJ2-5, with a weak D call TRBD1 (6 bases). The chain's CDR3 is CASSIERQVWETQYF. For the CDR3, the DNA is TGTGCCAGCAGTATCGAGCGACAGGTTTGGGAGACCCAGTACTTC.